This T cell receptor beta chain was profiled in a study of PD-L1 blockade in urothelial cancer. Study details: Individuals in the cohort had been given 0 to 3 earlier chemotherapy regimens.

Germline V CDR1 and CDR2: SGHTA, FQGNSA. V shed 5 bases and J 4 bases; nucleotides not matched to a gene: 8. This CDR3 region has 15 residues. The time point: pretreatment peripheral blood. The table came from immunoSEQ multiplex PCR; TCRdb's copy has only in-frame clones and leaves some out. The profile covers some 90,000 clones, with 80% to 90% appearing a single time and about 0.89% taken by the ten largest. The rearrangement joins TRBV7-2 to TRBJ1-2, with 9 bases identical to TRBD1. The sample in question was PBMCs, obtained around atezolizumab (anti-PD-L1) treatment. The receptor's source is a woman of 80 years or more with urothelial cancer. CDR3: CASSVQGASFYGYTF. CDR3 DNA: TGTGCCAGCAGCGTACAGGGGGCCTCCTTCTATGGCTACACCTTC.